The source of this TCR beta chain is a study of T cell repertoires in cytomegalovirus infection. Whole-study context: Shared public TCR beta signatures pointed to both CMV infection and a matching HLA type. The study, taken as a whole, reports: Clonotype analysis showed dominance of the ex vivo response by HLA-C-restricted CMV-specific TCR beta clonotypes. Cumulated frequencies of public TCR beta families served to identify carriers of CMV plus the relevant HLA.

V was pared by 3 bases and J by 0 bases, with 7 bases of the junction left unmatched. Germline loops: CDR1 MGHDK, CDR2 SYGVNS. This CDR3 is 19 amino acids long. TCRdb fed the reads into MiXCR, producing one record per CDR3 protein. Among around 630,000 distinct CDR3 sequences listed, 20% to 25% were seen once. As for this clonotype: The antigen remains undetermined.

This receptor was identified in a human donor in good health (CMV status not recorded). Some clones in this sample may be carry-over from other donors' samples. This chain connects TRBV25-1 to TRBJ2-3; 15 nucleotides agree with TRBD2. The sequencing input was CD8+ T cells from PBMCs. The CDR3 spells CASSDTPGTSGGSTDTQYF. CDR3 nucleotides: TGTGCCAGCAGTGATACTCCCGGGACTAGCGGGGGGAGCACAGATACGCAGTATTTT.